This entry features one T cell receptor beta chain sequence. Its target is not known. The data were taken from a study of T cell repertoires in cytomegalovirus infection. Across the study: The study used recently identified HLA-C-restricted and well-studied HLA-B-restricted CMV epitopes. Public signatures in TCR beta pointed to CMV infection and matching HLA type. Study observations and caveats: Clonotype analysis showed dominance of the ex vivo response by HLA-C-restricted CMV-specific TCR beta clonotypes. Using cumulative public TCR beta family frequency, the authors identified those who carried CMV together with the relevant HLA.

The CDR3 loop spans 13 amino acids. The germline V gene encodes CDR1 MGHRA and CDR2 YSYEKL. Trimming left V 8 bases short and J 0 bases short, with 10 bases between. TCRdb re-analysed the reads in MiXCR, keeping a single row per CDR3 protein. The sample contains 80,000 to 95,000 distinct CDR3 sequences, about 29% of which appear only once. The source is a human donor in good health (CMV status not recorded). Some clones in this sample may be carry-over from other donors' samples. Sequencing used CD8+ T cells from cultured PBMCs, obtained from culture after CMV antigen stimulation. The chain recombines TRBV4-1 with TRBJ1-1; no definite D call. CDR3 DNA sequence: TGCGCCAGCGGAACAGCAATGAACACTGAAGCTTTCTTT. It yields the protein CASGTAMNTEAFF.